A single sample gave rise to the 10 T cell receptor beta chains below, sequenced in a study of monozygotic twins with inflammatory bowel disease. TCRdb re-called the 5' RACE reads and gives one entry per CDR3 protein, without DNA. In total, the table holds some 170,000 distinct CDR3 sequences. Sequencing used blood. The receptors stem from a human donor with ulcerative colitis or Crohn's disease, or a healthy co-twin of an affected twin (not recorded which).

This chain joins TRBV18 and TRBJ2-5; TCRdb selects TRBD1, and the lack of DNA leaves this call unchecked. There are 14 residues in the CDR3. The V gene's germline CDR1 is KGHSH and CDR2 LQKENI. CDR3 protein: CASSPDNRDKTQYF.

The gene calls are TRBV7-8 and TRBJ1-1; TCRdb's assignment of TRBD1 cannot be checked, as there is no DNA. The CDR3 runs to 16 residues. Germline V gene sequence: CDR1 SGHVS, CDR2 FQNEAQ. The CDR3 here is CASSLEQGEKNTEAFF.

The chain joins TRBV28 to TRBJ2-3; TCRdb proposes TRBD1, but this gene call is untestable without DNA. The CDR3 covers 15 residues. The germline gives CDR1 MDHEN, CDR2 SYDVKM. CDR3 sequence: CASRGTDSPTDTQYF.

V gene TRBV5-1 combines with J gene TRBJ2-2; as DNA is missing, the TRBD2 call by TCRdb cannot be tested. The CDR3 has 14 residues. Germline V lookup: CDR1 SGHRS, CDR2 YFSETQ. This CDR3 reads CASSPRTLPGELFF.

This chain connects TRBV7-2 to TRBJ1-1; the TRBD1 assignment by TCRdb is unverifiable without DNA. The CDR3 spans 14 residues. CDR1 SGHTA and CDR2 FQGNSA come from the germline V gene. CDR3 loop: CASSFRGAGTEAFF.

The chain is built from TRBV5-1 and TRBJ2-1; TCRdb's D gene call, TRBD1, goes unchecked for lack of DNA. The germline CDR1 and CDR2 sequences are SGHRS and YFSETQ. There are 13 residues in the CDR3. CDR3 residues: CASSLGTGGEQFF.

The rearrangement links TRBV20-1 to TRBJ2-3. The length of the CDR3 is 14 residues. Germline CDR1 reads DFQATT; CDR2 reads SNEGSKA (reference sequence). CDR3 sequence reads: CSAESAKSGDTQYF.

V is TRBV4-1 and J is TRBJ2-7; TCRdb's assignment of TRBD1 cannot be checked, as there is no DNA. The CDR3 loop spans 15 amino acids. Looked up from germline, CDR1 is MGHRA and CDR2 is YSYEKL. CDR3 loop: CASSQTTAPLGEQYF.

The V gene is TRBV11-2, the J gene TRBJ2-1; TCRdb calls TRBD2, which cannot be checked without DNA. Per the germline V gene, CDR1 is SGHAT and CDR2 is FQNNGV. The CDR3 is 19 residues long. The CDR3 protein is CASSWRPGGAGGPIDEQFF.

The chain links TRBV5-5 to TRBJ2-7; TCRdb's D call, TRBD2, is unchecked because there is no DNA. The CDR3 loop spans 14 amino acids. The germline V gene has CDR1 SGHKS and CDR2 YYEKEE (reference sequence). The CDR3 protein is CASSWGAGRDEQYF.